This paragraph covers one T cell receptor beta chain sequence. The CDR3 runs to 15 residues. Trimming took 6 bases from V and 7 from J; bases not matched to a gene: 10. CDR1 MDHEN and CDR2 SYDVKM come from the germline V gene. This record belongs to a study of blood T cell repertoires in COVID-19. Study-wide context: From T cells, B-cell-depleted T cells, or PBMCs came the material, which was cDNA or gDNA.

Sequenced by immunoSEQ multiplex PCR; TCRdb stores in-frame clones only, minus some. This table holds about 220,000 clones, approximately 78% found once. Source material: peripheral blood. This rearrangement joins TRBV28 to TRBJ1-5, with 9 bases matching TRBD1. This clonotype was sampled from a woman aged 70 to 79 with COVID-19, enrolled during active disease. The DNA for the CDR3 is TGTGCCAGCAGCCGGACAGGGGCTCCCTCGCAGCCCCAGCATTTT. Residues: CASSRTGAPSQPQHF.